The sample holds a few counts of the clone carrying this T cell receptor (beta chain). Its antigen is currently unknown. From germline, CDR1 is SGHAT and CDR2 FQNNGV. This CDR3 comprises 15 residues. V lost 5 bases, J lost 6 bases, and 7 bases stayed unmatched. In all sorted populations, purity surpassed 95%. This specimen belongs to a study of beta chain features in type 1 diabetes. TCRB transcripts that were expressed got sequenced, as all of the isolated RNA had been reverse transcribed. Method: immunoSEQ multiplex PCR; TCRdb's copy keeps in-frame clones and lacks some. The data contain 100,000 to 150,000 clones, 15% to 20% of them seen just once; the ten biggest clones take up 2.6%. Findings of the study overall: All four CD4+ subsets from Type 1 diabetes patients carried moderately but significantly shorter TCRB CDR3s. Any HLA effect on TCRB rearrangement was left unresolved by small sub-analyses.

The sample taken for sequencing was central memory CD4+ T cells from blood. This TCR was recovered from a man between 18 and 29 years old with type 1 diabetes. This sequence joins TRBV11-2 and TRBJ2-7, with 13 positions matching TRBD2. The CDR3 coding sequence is TGTGCCAGCAGCCGTTGGGGGACTAGCGGGACCGAGCAGTACTTC. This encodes CASSRWGTSGTEQYF.